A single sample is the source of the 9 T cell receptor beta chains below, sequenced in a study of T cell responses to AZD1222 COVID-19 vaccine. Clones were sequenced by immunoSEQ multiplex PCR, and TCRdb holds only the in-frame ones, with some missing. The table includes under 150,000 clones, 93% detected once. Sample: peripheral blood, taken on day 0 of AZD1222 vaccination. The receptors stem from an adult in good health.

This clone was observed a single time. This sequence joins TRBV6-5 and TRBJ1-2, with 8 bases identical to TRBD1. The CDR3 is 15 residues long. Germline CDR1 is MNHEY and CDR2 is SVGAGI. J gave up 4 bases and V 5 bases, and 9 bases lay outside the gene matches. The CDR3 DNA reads TGTGCCAGCAGTAACACAGGGGGGTTTGCCTATGGCTACACCTTC. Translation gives CASSNTGGFAYGYTF.

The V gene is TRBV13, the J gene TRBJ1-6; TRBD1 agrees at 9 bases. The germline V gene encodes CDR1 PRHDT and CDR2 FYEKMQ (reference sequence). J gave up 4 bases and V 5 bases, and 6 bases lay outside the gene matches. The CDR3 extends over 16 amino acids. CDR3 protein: CASSLQGAQYNSPLHF. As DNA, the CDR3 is TGTGCCAGCAGCCTACAGGGGGCTCAATATAATTCACCCCTCCACTTT.

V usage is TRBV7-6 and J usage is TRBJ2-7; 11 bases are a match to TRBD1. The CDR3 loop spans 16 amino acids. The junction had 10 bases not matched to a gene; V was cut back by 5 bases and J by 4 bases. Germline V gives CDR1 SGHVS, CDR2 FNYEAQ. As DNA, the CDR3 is TGTGCCAGCAGCCCACACCTGGACAGGGGGCATTACGAGCAGTACTTC. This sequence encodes CASSPHLDRGHYEQYF.

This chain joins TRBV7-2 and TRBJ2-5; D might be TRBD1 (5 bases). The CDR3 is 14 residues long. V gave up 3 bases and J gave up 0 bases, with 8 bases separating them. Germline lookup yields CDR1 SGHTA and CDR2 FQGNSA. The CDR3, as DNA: TGTGCCAGCAGCTTCGGCAGGGACCAAGAGACCCAGTACTTC. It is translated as CASSFGRDQETQYF.

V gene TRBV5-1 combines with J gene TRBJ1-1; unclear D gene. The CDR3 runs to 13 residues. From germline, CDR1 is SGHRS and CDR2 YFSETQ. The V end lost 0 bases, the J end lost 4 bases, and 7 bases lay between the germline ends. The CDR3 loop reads CASSLGSATEAFF. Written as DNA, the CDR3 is TGCGCCAGCAGCTTGGGTAGTGCCACTGAAGCTTTCTTT.

The CDR3 bases are TGTGCCAGCAGTCTTAAGGGAGACTCTGGGGCCAACGTCCTGACTTTC. Protein product: CASSLKGDSGANVLTF. This sequence joins TRBV28 and TRBJ2-6; TRBD2 might be the D (5 bases). The CDR3 is 16 amino acids. V was pared by 5 bases and J by 0 bases, with 11 bases between. Looked up from germline, CDR1 is MDHEN and CDR2 is SYDVKM. Filled out from reference TRBV28 and TRBJ2-6, the complete variable domain reads DVKVTQSSRYLVKRTGEKVFLECVQDMDHENMFWYRQDPGLGLRLIYFSYDVKMKEKGDIPEGYSVSREKKERFSLILESASTNQTSMYLCASSLKGDSGANVLTFGAGSRLTVL.

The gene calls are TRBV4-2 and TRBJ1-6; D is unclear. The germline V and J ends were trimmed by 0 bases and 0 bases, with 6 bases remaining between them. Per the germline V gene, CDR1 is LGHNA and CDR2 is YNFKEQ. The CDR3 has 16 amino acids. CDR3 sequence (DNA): TGTGCCAGCAGCCAAGATGGGAGCTCCTATAATTCACCCCTCCACTTT. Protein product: CASSQDGSSYNSPLHF.

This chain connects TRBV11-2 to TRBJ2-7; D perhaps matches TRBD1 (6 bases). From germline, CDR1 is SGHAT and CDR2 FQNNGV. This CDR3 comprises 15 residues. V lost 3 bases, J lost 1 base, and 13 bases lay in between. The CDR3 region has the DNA TGTGCCAGCAGCTTGGGGGCAGAACGATCCTACGAGCAGTACTTC. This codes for CASSLGAERSYEQYF.

In nucleotides, the CDR3 is TGTGCCAGCAGCCACCTCGACGGGACAGGGGCTTCTGAAGCTTTCTTT. Translated: CASSHLDGTGASEAFF. The chain joins TRBV4-2 to TRBJ1-1, with 10 positions matching TRBD1. Trimming took 3 bases from V and 6 from J; bases not matched to a gene: 10. CDR3 size: 16 residues. Germline-derived CDR1 and CDR2 are LGHNA and YNFKEQ.